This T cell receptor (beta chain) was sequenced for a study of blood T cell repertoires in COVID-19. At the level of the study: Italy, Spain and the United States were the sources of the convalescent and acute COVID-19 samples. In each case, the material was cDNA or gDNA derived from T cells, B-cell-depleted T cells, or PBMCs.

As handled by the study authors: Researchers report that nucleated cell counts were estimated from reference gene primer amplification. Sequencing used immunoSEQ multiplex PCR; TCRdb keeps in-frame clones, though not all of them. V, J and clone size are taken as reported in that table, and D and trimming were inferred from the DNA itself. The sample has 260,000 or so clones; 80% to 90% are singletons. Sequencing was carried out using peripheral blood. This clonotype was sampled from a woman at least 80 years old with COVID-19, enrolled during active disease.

The CDR3 is CASSLLQGARTIEAFF. Here the CDR3 DNA reads TGTGCCAGCAGCTTATTGCAGGGGGCGCGCACTATTGAAGCTTTCTTT. The chain is built from TRBV5-4 and TRBJ1-1; the match to TRBD1 covers 8 bases. CDR1 and CDR2 from the germline V gene are SGHNT and YYREEE (reference sequence). The CDR3 runs 16 residues. V trimming: 2 bases; J trimming: 7 bases; junction bases outside the gene matches: 13.